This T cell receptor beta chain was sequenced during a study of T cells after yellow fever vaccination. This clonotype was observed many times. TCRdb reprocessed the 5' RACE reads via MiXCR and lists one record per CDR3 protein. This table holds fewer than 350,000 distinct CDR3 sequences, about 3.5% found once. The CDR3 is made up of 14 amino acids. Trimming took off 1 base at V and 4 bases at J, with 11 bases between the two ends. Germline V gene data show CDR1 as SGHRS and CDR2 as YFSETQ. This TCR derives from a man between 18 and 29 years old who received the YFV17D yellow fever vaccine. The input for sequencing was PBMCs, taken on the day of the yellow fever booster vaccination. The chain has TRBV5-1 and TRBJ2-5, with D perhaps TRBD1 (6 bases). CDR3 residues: CASSLYGGRETQYF. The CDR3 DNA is TGCGCCAGCAGCTTGTATGGGGGCCGAGAGACCCAGTACTTC.